This is a list of T cell receptor beta chains from one sample in a study of T cells after yellow fever vaccination. TCRdb used MiXCR to reprocess the 5' RACE reads, holding one entry per CDR3 protein. The sample holds hundreds of thousands of distinct CDR3 sequences; 9% to 15% are singletons and the top ten take more than 12%. The specimen was PBMCs, collected on the day of the yellow fever booster vaccination. The source of these receptors is a young man who received the YFV17D yellow fever vaccine. CDR3s include the opening cysteine and the closing phenylalanine or tryptophan. Each record gives: V gene, J gene, D gene, clone size, CDR3 protein, CDR3 DNA. A D gene is named only where the DNA matches it firmly. Size is stated for part of the rows, as once, few or many counts, or as a class when the clone is expanded.

TRBV20-1	TRBJ2-3	-	few	CSASSGSSSTDTQYF	TGCAGTGCTAGCTCCGGTAGCAGTAGCACAGATACGCAGTATTTT
TRBV11-1	TRBJ2-1	-	-	CASSFIGGLGLSFSEQFF	TGTGCCAGCAGCTTTATCGGTGGCTTGGGGCTTTCATTTAGTGAGCAGTTCTTC
TRBV9	TRBJ2-3	-	-	CASSVAPSTDTQYF	TGTGCCAGCAGCGTAGCCCCAAGCACAGATACGCAGTATTTT
TRBV5-6	TRBJ2-3	TRBD2	few	CASSAPGTSGLKQDTQYF	TGTGCCAGCAGCGCCCCCGGGACTAGCGGCCTAAAGCAGGATACGCAGTATTTT
TRBV29-1	TRBJ1-2	-	few	CSVGGRGDGYTF	TGCAGCGTTGGAGGCAGGGGAGATGGCTACACCTTC
TRBV19	TRBJ2-1	TRBD2	many	CASKASGSSYNEQFF	TGTGCCAGTAAGGCTAGCGGGAGCTCCTACAATGAGCAGTTCTTC
TRBV6-5	TRBJ2-5	TRBD2	-	CASSWREAETQYF	TGTGCCAGCAGTTGGCGGGAGGCGGAGACCCAGTACTTC
TRBV7-7	TRBJ2-7	-	many	CASSSGPSREQYF	TGTGCTAGCAGCTCAGGCCCTTCTAGAGAGCAGTACTTC
TRBV27	TRBJ2-1	-	many	CASSRLDLLGRQFF	TGTGCCAGCAGTCGACTGGACTTGCTGGGCCGTCAGTTCTTC
TRBV12-3/TRBV12-4	TRBJ2-6	TRBD2	-	CASSFLAGYSGANVLTF	TGTGCCAGCAGTTTCCTAGCGGGATACTCTGGGGCCAACGTCCTGACTTTC
TRBV20-1	TRBJ2-6	TRBD1	many	CSARTGSGANVLTF	TGCAGTGCTCGGACAGGGTCCGGGGCCAACGTCCTGACTTTC
TRBV7-9	TRBJ2-5	TRBD1	few	CASSGTGGRETQYF	TGTGCCAGCAGCGGCACAGGGGGCCGAGAGACCCAGTACTTC
TRBV29-1	TRBJ2-2	-	-	CSVVGTFGGELFF	TGCAGCGTCGTCGGGACGTTCGGCGGGGAGCTGTTTTTT
TRBV6-5	TRBJ2-3	TRBD2	-	CASKVGGPGDTQYF	TGTGCCAGCAAGGTGGGAGGGCCCGGAGATACGCAGTATTTT
TRBV6-5	TRBJ2-1	-	-	CASSYHPSYNEQFF	TGTGCCAGCAGTTACCATCCCTCCTACAATGAGCAGTTCTTC
TRBV20-1	TRBJ1-1	-	-	CSARRTASFEAFF	TGCAGTGCTAGAAGGACAGCCTCTTTTGAAGCTTTCTTT
TRBV5-4	TRBJ2-7	-	-	CASSFAGTAFYEQYF	TGTGCCAGCAGCTTCGCCGGGACTGCGTTCTACGAGCAGTACTTC
TRBV20-1	TRBJ2-7	TRBD2	-	CSREGAGGLEQYF	TGCAGCCGCGAGGGAGCGGGAGGTCTCGAGCAGTACTTC
TRBV20-1	TRBJ2-3	-	few	CSARGEDGTDTQYF	TGCAGTGCTAGGGGGGAGGATGGCACAGATACGCAGTATTTT
TRBV19	TRBJ2-2	-	once	CASRRGHPGELFF	TGTGCCAGTAGGAGGGGACATCCCGGGGAGCTGTTTTTT
TRBV12-3/TRBV12-4	TRBJ2-3	TRBD2	few	CASSFLIAGGSTDTQYF	TGTGCCAGCAGTTTCCTTATAGCGGGAGGCAGCACAGATACGCAGTATTTT
TRBV28	TRBJ2-5	-	-	CASSLPKTKETQYF	TGTGCCAGCAGTTTACCCAAGACAAAAGAGACCCAGTACTTC
TRBV29-1	TRBJ2-2	TRBD2	few	CSVRGSPNTGELFF	TGCAGCGTGCGGGGGAGCCCGAACACCGGGGAGCTGTTTTTT
TRBV5-4	TRBJ2-7	TRBD2	few	CASSGPGLASDEQYF	TGTGCCAGCAGCGGACCAGGACTAGCCTCCGACGAGCAGTACTTC
TRBV4-2	TRBJ1-1	-	-	CASSQDRRVEAFF	TGTGCCAGCAGCCAAGATCGACGGGTTGAAGCTTTCTTT
TRBV15	TRBJ2-7	-	-	CATSRVAPYEQYF	TGTGCCACCAGCAGAGTTGCCCCCTACGAGCAGTACTTC
TRBV3-1	TRBJ2-7	-	-	CASSQALLVRGGEQYF	TGTGCCAGCAGCCAAGCGTTGTTAGTGAGGGGCGGGGAGCAGTACTTC
TRBV28	TRBJ2-3	TRBD2	few	CASRPIAGRGADTQYF	TGTGCCAGCAGACCAATAGCGGGACGAGGGGCAGATACGCAGTATTTT
TRBV6-1	TRBJ2-7	TRBD2	many	CASSELPAGGFQQYF	TGTGCCAGCAGTGAACTCCCAGCGGGAGGATTTCAGCAGTACTTC
TRBV7-3	TRBJ2-1	-	few	CASSLFPGAYNEQFF	TGTGCCAGCAGCTTATTCCCGGGAGCCTACAATGAGCAGTTCTTC
TRBV15	TRBJ2-2	-	-	CATSRPPNTGELFF	TGTGCCACCAGCAGGCCCCCTAACACCGGGGAGCTGTTTTTT
TRBV5-1	TRBJ2-1	-	few	CASSLRDATFNEQFF	TGCGCCAGCAGCTTACGGGACGCCACCTTCAATGAGCAGTTCTTC
TRBV21-1	TRBJ2-3	-	-	CASSKGAASWSPCSTDTQYF	TGTGCCAGCAGCAAAGGTGCGGCATCCTGGAGCCCATGTAGCACAGATACGCAGTATTTT
TRBV19	TRBJ2-1	-	few	CASSLASVDNEQFF	TGTGCCAGTAGTTTGGCGAGTGTCGACAATGAGCAGTTCTTC
TRBV6-1	TRBJ2-3	-	few	CASSEVWASTDTQYF	TGTGCCAGCAGTGAGGTGTGGGCTAGCACAGATACGCAGTATTTT
TRBV7-3	TRBJ2-3	-	few	CASSSLGSSDTQYF	TGTGCCAGCAGCTCCCTCGGCTCGAGTGATACGCAGTATTTT
TRBV14	TRBJ2-5	-	-	CASSSLFGEKTQYF	TGTGCCAGCAGCAGCCTTTTCGGAGAGAAGACCCAGTACTTC
TRBV4-2	TRBJ2-3	-	-	CASSQPPSADTQYF	TGTGCCAGCAGCCAGCCCCCTAGCGCGGATACGCAGTATTTT
TRBV3-1	TRBJ2-7	TRBD2	few	CASSRAGDVNEQYF	TGTGCCAGCAGCCGTGCGGGGGACGTCAACGAGCAGTACTTC
TRBV19	TRBJ2-5	-	-	CASSTHREETQYF	TGTGCCAGTAGTACCCACAGGGAAGAGACCCAGTACTTC
TRBV20-1	TRBJ1-4	TRBD1	-	CSVRTPGQGNEKLFF	TGCAGTGTTCGAACCCCGGGACAGGGTAATGAAAAACTGTTTTTT
TRBV19	TRBJ2-7	TRBD2	few	CASSIQASGGNYEQYF	TGTGCCAGTAGTATCCAGGCTAGCGGGGGTAACTACGAGCAGTACTTC
TRBV7-2	TRBJ2-5	-	-	CASSSGFGETQYF	TGTGCCAGCAGCTCGGGGTTCGGAGAGACCCAGTACTTC
TRBV27	TRBJ2-6	-	few	CASSLSRGSGANVLTF	TGTGCCAGCAGTTTATCACGGGGATCTGGGGCCAACGTCCTGACTTTC
TRBV19	TRBJ2-1	-	few	CASSIGLGESNEQFF	TGTGCCAGTAGTATAGGTCTAGGGGAAAGCAATGAGCAGTTCTTC
TRBV12-3/TRBV12-4	TRBJ2-3	TRBD2	many	CASKSREGGTDTQYF	TGTGCCAGTAAAAGCCGGGAGGGAGGCACAGATACGCAGTATTTT
TRBV12-3/TRBV12-4	TRBJ2-5	TRBD1	few	CASSPYGTGGETQYF	TGTGCCAGCAGTCCCTACGGGACAGGCGGCGAGACCCAGTACTTC
TRBV7-2	TRBJ2-1	TRBD1	many	CASSLRAPGQGRNEQFF	TGTGCCAGCAGCTTAAGGGCCCCCGGACAGGGAAGAAATGAGCAGTTCTTC